This is a list of T cell receptor beta chains from one sample in a study of cytomegalovirus exposure and HLA in healthy donors. Assay used: immunoSEQ multiplex PCR; TCRdb lists only in-frame clones, some missing. The sample yields 200,000 to 250,000 clones, 90% to 95% seen once. Sequenced input: PBMCs. The source of these receptors is a woman aged 18-35 years in good health and CMV-seronegative. Both conserved end residues are part of each CDR3. The D gene is left open where the match is weak.

-,TRBV5-5,CASSLRGIYGYTF
TRBD1,TRBV6-5,CASSGDRGGDQPQHF
TRBD2,TRBV11-3,CASSSGLATDTQYF
-,TRBV7-2,CASSLRRVGSGANVLTF
-,TRBV5-1,CASSLAQETQYF
-,TRBV30,CAWSSLGSGEAFF
-,TRBV10-2,CASSDPAGMGTNEKLFF
TRBD2,TRBV7-9,CASSVLAGSYEQYF
-,TRBV28,CASTGLATEAFF
TRBD1,TRBV7-2,CASSSRQGRQPQHF
TRBD1,TRBV5-6,CASSSWTGPYGYTF
TRBD2,TRBV4-1,CASSQETGGRGYNEQFF
-,TRBV29-1,CSVALGGGQETQYF
TRBD1,TRBV28,CASSWLQGANTEAFF
TRBD1,TRBV5-5,CASSPTGGYSYEQYF
TRBD1,TRBV7-6,CASSLDRVGVTDTQYF
TRBD1,TRBV28,CASRWDRGPYSNQPQHF
TRBD1,TRBV27,CASSFALRALRQGNSPLHF
-,TRBV7-2,CASSQVGGPQHF
TRBD1,TRBV9,CASSSQGNDQPQHF
-,TRBV18,CASTRTPRTDTQYF
TRBD2,TRBV28,CASSSRRLAGNYEQYF
-,TRBV28,CASIPPGTRIPEAFF
TRBD2,TRBV6-1,CASSEDDSGRGETQYF
-,TRBV9,CASSGTVSYEQYF
-,TRBV13,CASSFSGGVGTGELFF
TRBD2,TRBV19,CASGTSGNEQFF
TRBD1,TRBV27,CASSSGTGGRSQHF
-,TRBV27,CASSTLGLAGAEGYTF
-,TRBV6-1,CASSESGFYEQYF
-,TRBV2,CASRPPDRTYEQYF
-,TRBV6-5,CASSRQGGNQPQHF
-,TRBV10-2,CASRTDQSAQPQHF
-,TRBV7-9,CASSLEWRRSGNTIYF
TRBD2,TRBV4-1,CASSQGPLLAAYTDTQYF
-,TRBV10-3,CAISSGEQYF
-,TRBV5-1,CASSLDGTPGSDTQYF
-,TRBV30,CAWSIPGKGTEAFF
-,TRBV2,CASSTGQRDEQYF
-,TRBV6-1,CASTGVYEQYF
-,TRBV7-2,CASRYRRDPNNEQFF
-,TRBV10-3,CAISESQYEQYF
-,TRBV7-9,CASNGRGSGANVLTF
TRBD1,TRBV6-5,CASNRGQGYEKLFF
-,TRBV28,CASFLAGSNQPQHF
TRBD1,TRBV6-6,CASSFGGQLYEQYF
-,TRBV29-1,CSSIFGGKNTDTQYF
TRBD2,TRBV6-8,CASSGPSGPRETQYF
TRBD2,TRBV4-1,CASSQPGLAGVWSYNEQFF
TRBD1,TRBV30,CACHRGPSNTGELFF
-,TRBV28,CASRGPNYGYTF
-,TRBV2,CASSGGVGGYTF